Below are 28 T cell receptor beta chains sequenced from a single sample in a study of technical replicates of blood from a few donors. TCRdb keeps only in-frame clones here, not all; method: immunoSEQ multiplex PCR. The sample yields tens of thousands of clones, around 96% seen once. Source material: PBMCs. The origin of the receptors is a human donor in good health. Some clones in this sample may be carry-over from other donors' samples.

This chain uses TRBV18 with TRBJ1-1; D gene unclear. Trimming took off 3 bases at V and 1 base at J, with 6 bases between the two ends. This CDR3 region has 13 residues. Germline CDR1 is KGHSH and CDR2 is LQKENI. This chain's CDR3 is CASSPRQNTEAFF. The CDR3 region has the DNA TGTGCCAGCTCACCTAGACAGAACACTGAAGCTTTCTTT. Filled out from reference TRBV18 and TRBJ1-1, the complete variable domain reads NAGVMQNPRHLVRRRGQEARLRCSPMKGHSHVYWYRQLPEEGLKFMVYLQKENIIDESGMPKERFSAEFPKEGPSILRIQQVVRGDSAAYFCASSPRQNTEAFFGQGTRLTVV.

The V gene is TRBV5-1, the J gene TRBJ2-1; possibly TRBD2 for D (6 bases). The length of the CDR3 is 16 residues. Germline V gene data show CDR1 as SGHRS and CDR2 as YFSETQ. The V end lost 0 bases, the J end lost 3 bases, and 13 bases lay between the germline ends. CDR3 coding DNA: TGCGCCAGCAGCTTGGAAATTGGGACTGACTACAATGAGCAGTTCTTC. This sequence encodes CASSLEIGTDYNEQFF.

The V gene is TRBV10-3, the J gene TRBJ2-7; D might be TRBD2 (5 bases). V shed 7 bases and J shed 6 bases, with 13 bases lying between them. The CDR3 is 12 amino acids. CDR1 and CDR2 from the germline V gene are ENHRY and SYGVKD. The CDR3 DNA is TGTGCCATCAACGAAAACCGGGGCGAGCAGTACTTC. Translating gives CAINENRGEQYF.

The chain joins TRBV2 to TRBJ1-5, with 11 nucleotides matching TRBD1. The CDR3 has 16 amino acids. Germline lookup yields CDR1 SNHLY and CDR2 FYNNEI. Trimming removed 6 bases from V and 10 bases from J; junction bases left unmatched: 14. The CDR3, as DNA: TGTGCCAGCAGCCCCCTCGTGTGGACAGGGGGCGCCCCCCAGCATTTT. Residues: CASSPLVWTGGAPQHF.

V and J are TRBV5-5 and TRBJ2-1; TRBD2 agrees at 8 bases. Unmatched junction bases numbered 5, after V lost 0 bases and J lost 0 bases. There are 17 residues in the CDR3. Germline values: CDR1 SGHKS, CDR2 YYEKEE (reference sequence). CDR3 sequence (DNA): TGTGCCAGCAGCTTGGTTAGCGGGAAAAGCTCCTACAATGAGCAGTTCTTC. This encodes CASSLVSGKSSYNEQFF.

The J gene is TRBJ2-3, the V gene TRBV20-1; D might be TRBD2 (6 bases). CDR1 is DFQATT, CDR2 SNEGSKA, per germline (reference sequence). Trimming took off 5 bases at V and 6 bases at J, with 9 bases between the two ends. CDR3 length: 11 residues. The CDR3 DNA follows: TGCAGTGCTCCCCGGGGGGATACGCAGTATTTT. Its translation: CSAPRGDTQYF.

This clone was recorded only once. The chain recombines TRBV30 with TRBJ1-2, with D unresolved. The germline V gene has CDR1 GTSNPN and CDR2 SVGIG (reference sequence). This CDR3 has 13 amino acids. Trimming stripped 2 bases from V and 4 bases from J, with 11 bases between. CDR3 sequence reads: CAWSLERSYGYTF. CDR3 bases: TGTGCCTGGAGTTTGGAGAGGTCCTATGGCTACACCTTC.

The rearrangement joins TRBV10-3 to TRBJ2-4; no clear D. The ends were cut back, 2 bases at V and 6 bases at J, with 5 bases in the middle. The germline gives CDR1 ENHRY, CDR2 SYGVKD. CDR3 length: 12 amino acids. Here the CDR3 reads CAISETGNIQYF. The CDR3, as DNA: TGTGCCATCAGTGAGACCGGAAACATTCAGTACTTC.

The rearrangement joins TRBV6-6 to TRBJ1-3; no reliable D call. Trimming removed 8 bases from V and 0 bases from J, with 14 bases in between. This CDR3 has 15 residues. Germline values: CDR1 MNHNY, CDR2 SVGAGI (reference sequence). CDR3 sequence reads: CASGTTGYSGNTIYF. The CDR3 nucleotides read TGTGCCAGCGGTACGACGGGTTACTCTGGAAACACCATATATTTT.

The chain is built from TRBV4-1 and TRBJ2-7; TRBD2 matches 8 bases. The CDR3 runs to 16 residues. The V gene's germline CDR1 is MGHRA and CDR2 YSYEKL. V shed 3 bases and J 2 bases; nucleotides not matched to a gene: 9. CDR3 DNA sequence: TGCGCCAGCAGCCAGGCGATTAGCGGGAAGACCTACGAGCAGTACTTC. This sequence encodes CASSQAISGKTYEQYF.

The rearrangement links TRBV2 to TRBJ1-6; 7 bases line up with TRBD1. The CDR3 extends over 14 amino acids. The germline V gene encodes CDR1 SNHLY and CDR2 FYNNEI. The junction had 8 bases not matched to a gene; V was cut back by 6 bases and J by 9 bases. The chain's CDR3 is CASRWTGQGSPLHF. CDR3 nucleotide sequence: TGTGCCAGCAGATGGACAGGACAAGGTTCACCCCTCCACTTT. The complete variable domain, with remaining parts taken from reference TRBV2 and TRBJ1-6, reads EPEVTQTPSHQVTQMGQEVILRCVPISNHLYFYWYRQILGQKVEFLVSFYNNEISEKSEIFDDQFSVERPDGSNFTLKIRSTKLEDSAMYFCASRWTGQGSPLHFGNGTRLTVT.

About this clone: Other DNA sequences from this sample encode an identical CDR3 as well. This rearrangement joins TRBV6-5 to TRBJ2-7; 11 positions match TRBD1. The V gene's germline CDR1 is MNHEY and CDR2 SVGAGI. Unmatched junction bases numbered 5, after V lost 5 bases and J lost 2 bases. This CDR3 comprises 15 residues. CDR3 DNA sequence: TGTGCCAGCAGTCATCGGGACAGGGGGGCCTACGAGCAGTACTTC. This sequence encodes CASSHRDRGAYEQYF.

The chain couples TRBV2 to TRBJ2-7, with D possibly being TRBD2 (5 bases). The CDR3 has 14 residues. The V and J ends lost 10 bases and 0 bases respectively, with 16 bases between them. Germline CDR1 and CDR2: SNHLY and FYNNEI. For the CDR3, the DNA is TGTGCCACCTTGAGCGGTCCAAGCTCCTACGAGCAGTACTTC. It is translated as CATLSGPSSYEQYF.

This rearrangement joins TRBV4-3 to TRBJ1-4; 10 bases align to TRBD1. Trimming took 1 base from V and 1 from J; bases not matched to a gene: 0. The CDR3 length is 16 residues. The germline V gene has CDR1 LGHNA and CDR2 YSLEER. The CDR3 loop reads CASSQGTGGTNEKLFF. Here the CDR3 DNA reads TGCGCCAGCAGCCAAGGGACAGGGGGAACTAATGAAAAACTGTTTTTT.

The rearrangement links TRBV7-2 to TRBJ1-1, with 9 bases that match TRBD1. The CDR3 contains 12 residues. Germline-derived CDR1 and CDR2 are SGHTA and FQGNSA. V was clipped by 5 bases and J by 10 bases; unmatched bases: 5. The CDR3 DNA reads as TGTGCCAGCAGCGGAGACAGGGGGGCAGCTTTCTTT. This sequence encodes CASSGDRGAAFF.

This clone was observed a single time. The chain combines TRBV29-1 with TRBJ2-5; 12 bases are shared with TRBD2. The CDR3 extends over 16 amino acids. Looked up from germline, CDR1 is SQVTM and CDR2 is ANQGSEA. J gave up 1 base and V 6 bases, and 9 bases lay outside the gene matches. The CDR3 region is CSVRLAGESPQETQYF. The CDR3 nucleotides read TGCAGCGTAAGACTAGCGGGAGAATCCCCCCAAGAGACCCAGTACTTC.

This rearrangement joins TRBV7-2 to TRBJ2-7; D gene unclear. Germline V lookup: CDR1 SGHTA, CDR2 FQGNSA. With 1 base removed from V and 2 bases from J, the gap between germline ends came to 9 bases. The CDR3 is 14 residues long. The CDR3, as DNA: TGTGCCAGCAGCTTAGTAGCAGAGACCTACGAGCAGTACTTC. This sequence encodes CASSLVAETYEQYF.

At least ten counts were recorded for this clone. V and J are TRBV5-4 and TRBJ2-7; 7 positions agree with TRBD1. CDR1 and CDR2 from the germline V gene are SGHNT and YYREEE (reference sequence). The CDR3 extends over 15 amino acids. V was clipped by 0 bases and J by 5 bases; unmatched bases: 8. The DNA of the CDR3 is TGTGCCAGCAGCTTGGAGGGGGCAGGGGGACACGAGCAGTACTTC. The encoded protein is CASSLEGAGGHEQYF.

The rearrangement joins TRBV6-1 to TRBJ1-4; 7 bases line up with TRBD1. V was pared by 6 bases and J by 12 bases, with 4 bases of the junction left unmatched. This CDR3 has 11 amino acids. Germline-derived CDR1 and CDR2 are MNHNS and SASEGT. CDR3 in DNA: TGTGCCAGCAGCAAGGGGGCTCAACTGTTTTTT. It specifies CASSKGAQLFF.

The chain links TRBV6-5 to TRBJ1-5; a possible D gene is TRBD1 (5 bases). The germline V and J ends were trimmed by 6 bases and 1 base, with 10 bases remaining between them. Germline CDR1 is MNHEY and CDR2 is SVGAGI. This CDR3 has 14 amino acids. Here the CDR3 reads CASSGGGSNQPQHF. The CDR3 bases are TGTGCCAGCAGCGGGGGGGGGAGCAATCAGCCCCAGCATTTT.

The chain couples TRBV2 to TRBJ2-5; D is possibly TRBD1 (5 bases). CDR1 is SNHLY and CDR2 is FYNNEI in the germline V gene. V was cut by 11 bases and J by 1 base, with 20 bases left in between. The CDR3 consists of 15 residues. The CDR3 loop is CACTNTGMSQETQYF. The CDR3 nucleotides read TGTGCCTGCACTAACACAGGCATGAGCCAAGAGACCCAGTACTTC.

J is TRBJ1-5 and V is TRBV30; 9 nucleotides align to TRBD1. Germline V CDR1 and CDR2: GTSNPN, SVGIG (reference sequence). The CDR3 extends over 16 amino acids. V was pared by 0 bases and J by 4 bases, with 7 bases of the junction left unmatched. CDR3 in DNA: TGTGCCTGGAGTGTAAGGGGACAGGGCTCGAATCAGCCCCAGCATTTT. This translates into CAWSVRGQGSNQPQHF.

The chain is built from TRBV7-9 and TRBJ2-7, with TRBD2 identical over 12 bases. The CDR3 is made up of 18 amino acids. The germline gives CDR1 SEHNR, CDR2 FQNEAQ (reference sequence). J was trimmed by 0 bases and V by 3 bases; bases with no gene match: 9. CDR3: CASSFPRTSGDASYEQYF. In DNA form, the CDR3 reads TGTGCCAGCAGCTTTCCCCGGACTAGCGGGGATGCCTCCTACGAGCAGTACTTC.

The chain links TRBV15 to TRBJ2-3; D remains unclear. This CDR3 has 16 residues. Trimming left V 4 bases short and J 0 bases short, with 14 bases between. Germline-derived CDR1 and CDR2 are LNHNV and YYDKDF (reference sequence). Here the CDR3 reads CATSTRLNPSTDTQYF. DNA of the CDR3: TGTGCCACCAGCACCCGACTCAACCCTAGCACAGATACGCAGTATTTT.

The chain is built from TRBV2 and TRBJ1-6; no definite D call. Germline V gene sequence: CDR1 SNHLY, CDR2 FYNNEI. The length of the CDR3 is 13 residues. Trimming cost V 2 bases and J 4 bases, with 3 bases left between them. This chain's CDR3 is CASSEHYNSPLHF. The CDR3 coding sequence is TGTGCCAGCAGTGAACATTATAATTCACCCCTCCACTTT.

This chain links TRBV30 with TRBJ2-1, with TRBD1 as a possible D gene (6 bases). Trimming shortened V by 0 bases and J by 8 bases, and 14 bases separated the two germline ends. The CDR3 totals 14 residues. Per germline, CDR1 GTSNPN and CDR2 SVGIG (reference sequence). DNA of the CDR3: TGTGCCTGGAGTGTAGGGGCAGGGGTGGATGAGCAGTTCTTC. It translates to CAWSVGAGVDEQFF.

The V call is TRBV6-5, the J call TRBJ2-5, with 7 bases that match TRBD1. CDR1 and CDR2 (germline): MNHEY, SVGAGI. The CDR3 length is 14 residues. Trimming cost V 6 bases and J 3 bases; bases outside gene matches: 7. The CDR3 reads CASRTHRGKETQYF. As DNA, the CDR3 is TGTGCCAGCAGAACACACAGGGGAAAAGAGACCCAGTACTTC.

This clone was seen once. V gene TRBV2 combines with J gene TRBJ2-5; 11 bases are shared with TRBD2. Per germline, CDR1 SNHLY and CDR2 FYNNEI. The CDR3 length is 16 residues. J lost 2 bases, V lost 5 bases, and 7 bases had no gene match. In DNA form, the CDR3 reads TGTGCCAGCAGTCAGTCCGGGACTAGCGGACAAGAGACCCAGTACTTC. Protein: CASSQSGTSGQETQYF.